The sequence of this TCR beta chain was determined in a study of blood T cell repertoires in COVID-19. CDR1 is MNHEY, CDR2 SMNVEV, per germline (reference sequence). V shed 3 bases and J shed 6 bases, with 15 bases lying between them. The CDR3 is 15 amino acids. Only in-frame clones appear in the TCRdb table, and some are missing; sequencing was by immunoSEQ multiplex PCR. The sample lists 110,000 to 150,000 clones; 84% were seen once. The clonotype originates from a woman aged 18-29 years who had been exposed to COVID-19. This chain connects TRBV27 to TRBJ1-5; D may be TRBD1 (6 bases). Input material: PBMCs or T cells enriched from blood (not recorded which). The CDR3 DNA sequence: TGTGCCAGCAGTTTTCGGGGGCGCGGGGGTCAGCCCCAGCATTTT. Protein product: CASSFRGRGGQPQHF.